The 20 T cell receptor beta chains below come from one sample, sequenced in a study of vaccination effects on CD4 cells after COVID-19. Some clones are missing from TCRdb's copy, which holds only in-frame ones; the method was immunoSEQ multiplex PCR. The table has 45,000 to 60,000 clones, around 76% seen once; the top ten hold 12%. Their specific antigens are unknown. The authors isolated CD4+ T cells after roughly 10 days of culture. The material sequenced was CD4+ T cells from PBMCs cultured without peptide, taken before COVID-19 vaccination. The receptors shown here come from a human donor who had a prior SARS-CoV-2 infection.

CDR3 coding DNA: TGTGCCAGCAGCCAAGAAGGACTAGCTGTTGAGCAGTTCTTC. Translation: CASSQEGLAVEQFF. The rearrangement uses TRBV3-1 (or the pseudogene TRBV3-2) and TRBJ2-1, with 8 bases aligning to TRBD2. CDR3 size: 14 residues. V shed 0 bases, J shed 9 bases, and the junction held 4 bases outside the gene matches. Looked up from germline, CDR1 is LGHDT and CDR2 is YNNKEL (reference sequence).

V usage is TRBV13 and J usage is TRBJ2-5; no definite D call. CDR1 and CDR2 (germline): PRHDT, FYEKMQ (reference sequence). This CDR3 spans 14 amino acids. V lost 4 bases and J 3 bases, leaving 12 bases between the germline ends. This CDR3 is CASSSPPLEETQYF. For the CDR3, the DNA is TGTGCCAGCAGCTCCCCCCCGTTAGAAGAGACCCAGTACTTC.

The chain has TRBV28 and TRBJ2-7, with 9 positions matching TRBD1. CDR1 is MDHEN and CDR2 is SYDVKM in the germline V gene. J gave up 2 bases and V 6 bases, and 5 bases lay outside the gene matches. The CDR3 spans 14 residues. Written as DNA, the CDR3 is TGTGCCAGCAGCCCGGGACAGGGAACCTACGAGCAGTACTTC. Its protein is CASSPGQGTYEQYF.

The rearrangement links TRBV5-1 to TRBJ2-1, with 13 positions matching TRBD2. Germline loops: CDR1 SGHRS, CDR2 YFSETQ. The CDR3 is made up of 17 amino acids. The trim removed 3 bases at V and 5 bases at J, leaving 8 bases unmatched. The CDR3 loop reads CASSSQPGLAGHNEQFF. The CDR3 DNA reads TGCGCCAGCAGCTCGCAGCCGGGACTAGCGGGACACAATGAGCAGTTCTTC.

The chain is built from TRBV12-3 or TRBV12-4 and TRBJ1-2; no definite D call. Trimming cost V 5 bases and J 7 bases, with 14 bases left between them. CDR3 length equals 13 residues. In nucleotides, the CDR3 is TGTGCCAGCAGTCCTCCGGGTTGGGGTGGCTACACCTTC. Translated: CASSPPGWGGYTF.

The V call is TRBV6-5, the J call TRBJ2-7; D call uncertain. Deletions cut 0 bases from V and 7 bases from J, with 10 bases between. Per the germline V gene, CDR1 is MNHEY and CDR2 is SVGAGI. This CDR3 has 13 amino acids. The CDR3 DNA follows: TGTGCCAGCAGTTACTCGTTCCAGGTGGAGCAGTACTTC. As protein: CASSYSFQVEQYF.

The V call is TRBV5-4, the J call TRBJ2-3, with a weak D call TRBD2 (6 bases). V was clipped by 4 bases and J by 0 bases, with 21 bases between them. CDR1 is SGHNT, CDR2 YYREEE, per germline (reference sequence). This CDR3 contains 18 residues. The chain's CDR3 is CASSIRGGTRTSTDTQYF. DNA of the CDR3: TGTGCCAGCAGCATTCGGGGCGGGACCAGAACTAGCACAGATACGCAGTATTTT. Using reference TRBV5-4 and TRBJ2-3 for the parts outside the CDR3, the full variable domain is ETGVTQSPTHLIKTRGQQVTLRCSSQSGHNTVSWYQQALGQGPQFIFQYYREEENGRGNFPPRFSGLQFPNYSSELNVNALELDDSALYLCASSIRGGTRTSTDTQYFGPGTRLTVL.

The chain links TRBV2 to TRBJ2-1; D remains ambiguous. Germline-derived CDR1 and CDR2 are SNHLY and FYNNEI. V was trimmed by 4 bases and J by 4 bases, leaving 11 bases between them. The CDR3 runs 14 residues. CDR3 loop: CASSVGIGYNEQFF. The CDR3 DNA reads as TGTGCCAGCAGTGTCGGAATAGGGTACAATGAGCAGTTCTTC.

The chain has TRBV7-3 and TRBJ2-2, with a possible D match to TRBD2 (5 bases). CDR3 length: 12 amino acids. Trimming took 3 bases from V and 11 from J, leaving 10 bases between them. Germline V gives CDR1 SGHTA, CDR2 FQGTGA. The CDR3 here is CASSLVGGELFF. CDR3 DNA sequence: TGTGCCAGCAGCTTGGTTGGAGGAGAGCTGTTTTTT.

The chain carries TRBV11-2 and TRBJ2-5; possible D gene TRBD1, 6 bases. CDR3 length: 13 amino acids. Trimming left V 1 base short and J 5 bases short, with 8 bases between. Germline loops: CDR1 SGHAT, CDR2 FQNNGV. The CDR3 here is CASSLGQGETQYF. CDR3 DNA: TGTGCCAGCAGCTTAGGCCAGGGGGAGACCCAGTACTTC.

Only a few counts were recorded for this clone. This chain connects TRBV20-1 to TRBJ1-1; the D is unclear. This CDR3 spans 11 amino acids. V shed 3 bases and J shed 10 bases, with 12 bases lying between them. Germline-derived CDR1 and CDR2 are DFQATT and SNEGSKA (reference sequence). The CDR3 sequence is CSASNVGGAFF. The CDR3 DNA reads TGCAGTGCTAGTAATGTAGGAGGAGCTTTCTTT.

This chain links TRBV7-2 with TRBJ2-7, with D unresolved. The CDR3 covers 16 residues. Trimming took off 1 base at V and 0 bases at J, with 13 bases between the two ends. CDR1 and CDR2 (germline): SGHTA, FQGNSA. CDR3: CASSLEAYPSSYEQYF. CDR3 DNA sequence: TGTGCCAGCAGCTTAGAAGCGTATCCGAGCTCCTACGAGCAGTACTTC.

This clone was found once. This sequence joins TRBV9 and TRBJ2-1, with D possibly TRBD1 on 6 matching bases. V lost 2 bases and J 9 bases, leaving 12 bases between the germline ends. The CDR3 has 13 residues. Germline V lookup: CDR1 SGDLS, CDR2 YYNGEE. CDR3 nucleotides: TGTGCCAGCAGCGTGGGGGCAGCGTTTGAGCAGTTCTTC. It translates to CASSVGAAFEQFF.

The chain carries TRBV4-1 and TRBJ1-2; 8 nucleotides line up with TRBD1. This CDR3 has 18 amino acids. The germline CDR1 and CDR2 sequences are MGHRA and YSYEKL. Unmatched junction bases numbered 14, after V lost 3 bases and J lost 2 bases. The CDR3 sequence is CASSQTLKKDRGNYGYTF. Here the CDR3 DNA reads TGCGCCAGCAGCCAGACCCTAAAAAAAGACAGGGGAAACTATGGCTACACCTTC.

The rearrangement joins TRBV10-3 to TRBJ1-2, with D maybe TRBD1 (5 bases). Germline CDR1 ENHRY, CDR2 SYGVKD. The V end lost 2 bases, the J end lost 4 bases, and 20 bases lay between the germline ends. The CDR3 contains 17 residues. The CDR3 DNA sequence: TGTGCCATCAGTGAGCCCTACGGGGCAGAAAAACCCTATGGCTACACCTTC. It yields the protein CAISEPYGAEKPYGYTF.

The V call is TRBV6-5, the J call TRBJ2-7; the D gene is possibly TRBD1 (5 bases). The CDR3 spans 13 residues. Germline V CDR1 and CDR2: MNHEY, SVGAGI. Trimming took 6 bases from V and 2 from J, leaving 11 bases between them. The CDR3 nucleotides read TGTGCCAGCAGAGAGACCAGGGCCTACGAGCAGTACTTC. Encoded protein: CASRETRAYEQYF.

The chain couples TRBV18 to TRBJ1-2; 7 positions match TRBD1. Looked up from germline, CDR1 is KGHSH and CDR2 is LQKENI. The CDR3 sequence is 14 residues long. V lost 3 bases, J lost 3 bases, and 4 bases stayed unmatched. The CDR3 DNA reads as TGTGCCAGCTCACCTACAGGGGTAGACTATGGCTACACCTTC. Protein product: CASSPTGVDYGYTF.

This clone has just a few counts. The V call is TRBV4-2, the J call TRBJ1-4, with 7 bases identical to TRBD1. The CDR3 totals 17 residues. V lost 2 bases to trimming and J lost 0 bases; unmatched junction nucleotides: 6. CDR1 and CDR2 from the germline V gene are LGHNA and YNFKEQ. CDR3 loop: CASSQTGTDATNEKLFF. In DNA, the CDR3 is TGTGCCAGCAGCCAAACCGGGACAGACGCAACTAATGAAAAACTGTTTTTT.

This sequence joins TRBV2 and TRBJ2-7, with D possibly matching TRBD1 (6 bases). The CDR3 has 16 residues. Germline CDR1 reads SNHLY; CDR2 reads FYNNEI. The V end lost 0 bases, the J end lost 3 bases, and 15 bases lay between the germline ends. As DNA, the CDR3 is TGTGCCAGCAGTGAAGCCGGTAGAGGGGGTCGCTACGAGCAGTACTTC. Encoded protein: CASSEAGRGGRYEQYF.

The chain carries TRBV7-9 and TRBJ2-5; 14 nucleotides align to TRBD2. V shed 3 bases and J 5 bases; nucleotides not matched to a gene: 2. CDR1 and CDR2 (germline): SEHNR, FQNEAQ (reference sequence). The CDR3 is 15 amino acids. The CDR3 is CASSFWTSGGETQYF. The CDR3 coding sequence is TGTGCCAGCAGCTTTTGGACTAGCGGGGGGGAGACCCAGTACTTC.